One and the same sample provided the 12 T cell receptor beta chains below, sequenced in a study of regulatory T cells in long-lasting Graves disease. Time point here: persistent/refractory GD, antithyroid drugs over 5 years with positive TRAb. RNA extracted from PBMCs served as the sequencing template. TCR beta libraries were built with iRepertoire HTBI primers and Arm-PCR of CDR3 regions. Each CDR3 protein is one row after TCRdb ran MiXCR on the multiplex PCR reads. The sample lists roughly 450,000 distinct CDR3 sequences; about 20% were seen once. The sequencing used peripheral blood mononuclear cells (PBMCs), collected when the disease was refractory, from a patient treated with antithyroid drugs. The receptors were sampled from a female donor with Graves disease.

This clonotype was counted ten times or more. This chain connects TRBV11-2 to TRBJ2-7; 9 bases agree with TRBD2. The V gene's germline CDR1 is SGHAT and CDR2 FQNNGV. V gave up 5 bases and J gave up 0 bases; unmatched junction bases: 5. This CDR3 is built from 15 residues. The CDR3 DNA follows: TGTGCCAGCAGCACGCTAGCGGGGAGCTCCTACGAGCAGTACTTC. It codes for CASSTLAGSSYEQYF.

This clonotype came up many times. The chain has TRBV12-3 or TRBV12-4 and TRBJ1-2, with D perhaps matching TRBD1 (5 bases). V lost 7 bases and J lost 8, with 23 bases in between. The CDR3 runs to 15 residues. The CDR3 sequence: CASTTTSGSVGGYTF. The DNA of the CDR3 is TGTGCCAGCACCACAACTTCAGGGTCAGTGGGCGGCTACACCTTC.

This chain links TRBV28 with TRBJ2-3; D might be TRBD2 (6 bases). The CDR3 sequence is 13 residues long. V was pared by 10 bases and J by 6 bases, with 17 bases between. The V gene's germline CDR1 is MDHEN and CDR2 SYDVKM. The DNA for the CDR3 is TGTGCCATCCACGCGTCGGGGAGGGATACGCAGTATTTT. It is translated as CAIHASGRDTQYF.

In this sample, this clonotype turned up a few times. The chain combines TRBV15 with TRBJ2-4; the D is unclear. Deletions cut 1 base from V and 6 bases from J, with 10 bases between. Germline CDR1 LNHNV, CDR2 YYDKDF (reference sequence). This CDR3 is 14 amino acids long. In nucleotides, the CDR3 is TGTGCCACCAGCAGAGCGAAACCTTTAAACATTCAGTACTTC. This codes for CATSRAKPLNIQYF.

The chain couples TRBV29-1 to TRBJ2-7; tentative D call: TRBD2 (5 bases). Germline V gives CDR1 SQVTM, CDR2 ANQGSEA. The V end lost 4 bases, the J end lost 6 bases, and 13 bases lay between the germline ends. The CDR3 contains 12 residues. CDR3 in amino acids: CSVVEGDCEQYF. The CDR3 coding sequence is TGCAGCGTTGTAGAGGGAGACTGCGAGCAGTACTTC.

V gene TRBV28 combines with J gene TRBJ2-3; D is perhaps TRBD2 (5 bases). CDR3 length: 14 residues. The V and J ends lost 5 bases and 6 bases respectively, with 15 bases between them. Germline-derived CDR1 and CDR2 are MDHEN and SYDVKM. CDR3 in amino acids: CASSREHYTDTQYF. The CDR3 coding sequence is TGTGCCAGCAGTAGGGAGCACTATACCGATACGCAGTATTTT.

This clonotype was observed many times. The chain couples TRBV5-6 to TRBJ1-6; D perhaps matches TRBD1 (6 bases). The CDR3 totals 13 residues. V dropped 5 bases and J dropped 5 bases, with 8 bases sitting between them. From germline, CDR1 is SGHDT and CDR2 YYEEEE. The CDR3 region has the DNA TGTGCCAGCAGACAGGGTGATAATTCACCCCTCCACTTT. It is translated as CASRQGDNSPLHF.

This clonotype has just a few counts. The chain couples TRBV7-3 to TRBJ2-5; TRBD1 matches 10 bases. CDR3 length equals 15 residues. The V gene end was trimmed by 5 bases and the J gene end by 5 bases; junction bases not matched to a gene: 8. Germline loops: CDR1 SGHTA, CDR2 FQGTGA. The CDR3 spells CASSLGTGVWETQYF. The CDR3 DNA reads as TGTGCCAGCAGCCTCGGGACAGGGGTTTGGGAGACCCAGTACTTC.

This clonotype appeared a few times. The chain employs TRBV28 and TRBJ2-1; the D gene could be TRBD1 or TRBD2 (5 bases each). The CDR3 runs 13 residues. CDR1 MDHEN and CDR2 SYDVKM come from the germline V gene. Trimming left V 8 bases short and J 6 bases short, with 14 bases between. This CDR3 is CASLGDQANEQFF. The CDR3 DNA is TGTGCCAGCTTGGGGGACCAAGCCAATGAGCAGTTCTTC.

This clonotype was counted between two and nine times. This chain links TRBV28 with TRBJ2-7, with a tentative D call TRBD2 (5 bases). This CDR3 is 17 amino acids long. CDR1 and CDR2 from the germline V gene are MDHEN and SYDVKM. The germline V and J ends were trimmed by 5 bases and 2 bases, with 22 bases remaining between them. The CDR3 nucleotides are TGTGCCAGCAGTGAAGAGGGTTACAACCGGGGTCCCTACGAGCAGTACTTC. It specifies CASSEEGYNRGPYEQYF. The full variable domain, rest sourced from reference TRBV28 and TRBJ2-7, is DVKVTQSSRYLVKRTGEKVFLECVQDMDHENMFWYRQDPGLGLRLIYFSYDVKMKEKGDIPEGYSVSREKKERFSLILESASTNQTSMYLCASSEEGYNRGPYEQYFGPGTRLTVT.

The chain carries TRBV27 and TRBJ2-7, with D perhaps given as TRBD1 or TRBD2 (5 bases each). V was shortened by 2 bases and J by 7 bases, with 18 bases between the two germline ends. In germline, CDR1 is MNHEY, CDR2 SMNVEV (reference sequence). CDR3 length equals 15 residues. The CDR3, as DNA: TGTGCCAGCAGTTTAGATCGGGACGGTGGTAGAGAGCAGTACTTC. Protein product: CASSLDRDGGREQYF.

The table lists this clonotype with many counts. The CDR3 sequence: CASRRTGRDYGYTF. CDR3 nucleotides: TGTGCCAGCCGTAGGACAGGGAGGGACTATGGCTACACCTTC. The rearrangement links TRBV6-1 to TRBJ1-2, with TRBD1 matching 8 bases. The CDR3 is 14 amino acids. After removal of 8 bases from V and 3 bases from J, the junction contained 8 bases not matched to a gene. From germline, CDR1 is MNHNS and CDR2 SASEGT.